A selection of T cell receptor beta chains follows, all from one sample in a study of T cell responses to AZD1222 COVID-19 vaccine. Using immunoSEQ multiplex PCR, the repertoire was profiled, and TCRdb retains in-frame clones only, with some absent. Among about 180,000 clones listed, about 90% were seen once. This specimen consisted of peripheral blood, obtained on day 0 of AZD1222 vaccination. These receptors originate from an adult in good health. CDR3s include the opening cysteine and the closing phenylalanine or tryptophan. Fields, in order: D gene, V gene, clone size, J gene, CDR3 protein, CDR3 DNA. The D gene is left open where the match is weak. The listing skips clone size in some rows; elsewhere it reads once, few, many or a size class.

D: NA; V: TRBV12-3/TRBV12-4; size: NA; J: TRBJ2-7; CDR3: CASSYGLEQYF; DNA: TGTGCCAGCAGTTATGGGCTCGAGCAGTACTTC
D: TRBD2; V: TRBV11-2; size: NA; J: TRBJ2-7; CDR3: CASSVTSGGSYEQYF; DNA: TGTGCCAGCAGTGTGACTAGCGGGGGGTCCTACGAGCAGTACTTC
D: TRBD1; V: TRBV19; size: NA; J: TRBJ2-7; CDR3: CASSTSLGQSYEQYF; DNA: TGTGCCAGTAGTACTTCCCTGGGACAGAGCTACGAGCAGTACTTC
D: TRBD2; V: TRBV18; size: NA; J: TRBJ2-5; CDR3: CASSPPQGGPGETQYF; DNA: TGTGCCAGCTCACCCCCCCAGGGAGGGCCTGGGGAGACCCAGTACTTC
D: NA; V: TRBV28; size: NA; J: TRBJ2-3; CDR3: CASSFTRKADTQYF; DNA: TGTGCCAGCAGTTTCACTCGAAAGGCAGATACGCAGTATTTT
D: TRBD2; V: TRBV7-2; size: NA; J: TRBJ2-3; CDR3: CASTRGLSTDTQYF; DNA: TGTGCCAGCACTCGGGGACTAAGCACAGATACGCAGTATTTT
D: NA; V: TRBV27; size: NA; J: TRBJ2-5; CDR3: CASSFLGQPWETQYF; DNA: TGTGCCAGCAGTTTCCTAGGACAGCCCTGGGAGACCCAGTACTTC
D: TRBD1; V: TRBV24-1; size: NA; J: TRBJ1-1; CDR3: CATSDLGSRGSNTEAFF; DNA: TGTGCCACCAGTGATTTGGGCAGCAGGGGGTCGAACACTGAAGCTTTCTTT
D: TRBD2; V: TRBV18; size: NA; J: TRBJ2-3; CDR3: CASSKSPSSGGESTDTQYF; DNA: TGTGCCAGCTCCAAATCACCAAGCAGCGGGGGGGAAAGCACAGATACGCAGTATTTT
D: NA; V: TRBV9; size: NA; J: TRBJ2-5; CDR3: CASSVGPSVFGRVEVRQETQYF; DNA: TGTGCCAGCAGCGTAGGTCCATCTGTTTTTGGCAGGGTTGAGGTACGGCAAGAGACCCAGTACTTC
D: TRBD1; V: TRBV10-1; size: NA; J: TRBJ2-5; CDR3: CASSMGQRGETQYF; DNA: TGCGCCAGCAGCATGGGACAGAGAGGGGAGACCCAGTACTTC
D: NA; V: TRBV9; size: NA; J: TRBJ2-7; CDR3: CASSVGEGEQYF; DNA: TGTGCCAGCAGCGTAGGTGAAGGCGAGCAGTACTTC
D: NA; V: TRBV28; size: NA; J: TRBJ2-2; CDR3: CASTVLRADGELFF; DNA: TGTGCCAGCACGGTCCTCAGGGCAGACGGGGAGCTGTTTTTT
D: NA; V: TRBV12-3/TRBV12-4; size: NA; J: TRBJ2-7; CDR3: CASAPQGYEQYF; DNA: TGTGCCAGCGCTCCACAGGGCTACGAGCAGTACTTC
D: TRBD1; V: TRBV27; size: NA; J: TRBJ2-7; CDR3: CASSVGQGYEQYF; DNA: TGTGCCAGCAGTGTCGGACAGGGGTACGAGCAGTACTTC
D: TRBD2; V: TRBV4-3; size: NA; J: TRBJ2-3; CDR3: CASSQGWGGRTDTQYF; DNA: TGCGCCAGCAGCCAAGGGTGGGGGGGTCGCACAGATACGCAGTATTTT
D: TRBD2; V: TRBV30; size: NA; J: TRBJ2-3; CDR3: CAWSSASGINTDTQYF; DNA: TGTGCCTGGAGTTCCGCTAGCGGGATTAACACAGATACGCAGTATTTT
D: NA; V: TRBV28; size: NA; J: TRBJ1-1; CDR3: CASSLGTEAFF; DNA: TGTGCCAGCAGTCTAGGGACAGAAGCTTTCTTT
D: NA; V: TRBV18; size: many; J: TRBJ2-2; CDR3: CASSPRITNTGELFF; DNA: TGTGCCAGCTCACCACGGATCACGAACACCGGGGAGCTGTTTTTT
D: NA; V: TRBV18; size: NA; J: TRBJ1-1; CDR3: CASSPGTPRNTEAFF; DNA: TGTGCCAGCTCACCCGGTACACCAAGGAACACTGAAGCTTTCTTT
D: NA; V: TRBV7-7; size: NA; J: TRBJ2-5; CDR3: CASSANELTQYF; DNA: TGTGCTAGCAGCGCAAATGAACTCACCCAGTACTTC
D: NA; V: TRBV18; size: NA; J: TRBJ1-1; CDR3: CASSGAGNTEAFF; DNA: TGTGCCAGCTCGGGGGCAGGGAACACTGAAGCTTTCTTT
D: NA; V: TRBV28; size: once; J: TRBJ1-1; CDR3: CASSSPGQPAGAFF; DNA: TGTGCCAGCAGTTCCCCGGGGCAGCCTGCTGGAGCTTTCTTT
D: TRBD1; V: TRBV28; size: NA; J: TRBJ2-7; CDR3: CAILPGQGYEQYF; DNA: TGTGCCATCTTGCCTGGACAGGGGTACGAGCAGTACTTC
D: NA; V: TRBV11-2; size: NA; J: TRBJ2-7; CDR3: CASSLEWYF; DNA: TGTGCCAGCAGCTTGGAATGGTACTTC
D: TRBD1; V: TRBV27; size: NA; J: TRBJ1-1; CDR3: CATKTGAVTEAFF; DNA: TGTGCCACAAAGACAGGGGCGGTCACTGAAGCTTTCTTT
D: NA; V: TRBV3-1/TRBV3-2; size: NA; J: TRBJ1-1; CDR3: CASSSRAFRGTEAFF; DNA: TGTGCCAGCAGTTCCAGAGCCTTTCGAGGAACTGAAGCTTTCTTT
D: NA; V: TRBV28; size: NA; J: TRBJ1-4; CDR3: CASRGRTVSGEKLFF; DNA: TGTGCCAGCAGGGGCCGAACGGTATCGGGGGAAAAACTGTTTTTT
D: TRBD1; V: TRBV5-8; size: NA; J: TRBJ1-3; CDR3: CASSPGQKSSGNTIYF; DNA: TGTGCCAGCAGCCCGGGACAGAAGAGCTCTGGAAACACCATATATTTT
D: NA; V: TRBV5-1; size: NA; J: TRBJ2-7; CDR3: CASSFLNPYEQYF; DNA: TGCGCCAGCAGCTTTCTCAACCCCTACGAGCAGTACTTC
D: NA; V: TRBV7-7; size: NA; J: TRBJ1-4; CDR3: CAPRTRNSFF; DNA: TGTGCTCCAAGGACCCGCAACAGCTTTTTT
D: NA; V: TRBV12-3/TRBV12-4; size: NA; J: TRBJ2-1; CDR3: CASRNPGNNEQFF; DNA: TGTGCCAGCAGAAACCCGGGAAACAATGAGCAGTTCTTC
D: NA; V: TRBV27; size: NA; J: TRBJ1-6; CDR3: CASSSPPGEGLYNSPLHF; DNA: TGTGCCAGCAGCTCCCCCCCGGGAGAAGGCCTATATAATTCACCCCTCCACTTT
D: TRBD1; V: TRBV28; size: NA; J: TRBJ2-7; CDR3: CASSPGQGHYEQYF; DNA: TGTGCCAGCAGTCCCGGACAGGGACACTACGAGCAGTACTTC
D: TRBD2; V: TRBV4-3; size: NA; J: TRBJ2-2; CDR3: CASSQDPAGVTGELFF; DNA: TGCGCCAGCAGCCAAGACCCGGCGGGGGTCACCGGGGAGCTGTTTTTT
D: NA; V: TRBV9; size: few; J: TRBJ2-1; CDR3: CASSVAMHNEQFF; DNA: TGTGCCAGCAGCGTAGCCATGCACAATGAGCAGTTCTTC
D: NA; V: TRBV11-2; size: NA; J: TRBJ2-2; CDR3: CASRFISGELFF; DNA: TGTGCCAGCAGATTTATTTCCGGGGAGCTGTTTTTT
D: TRBD2; V: TRBV29-1; size: few; J: TRBJ2-2; CDR3: CSVSHPLAGANTGELFF; DNA: TGCAGCGTTTCCCATCCCCTAGCGGGCGCGAACACCGGGGAGCTGTTTTTT
D: NA; V: TRBV3-1/TRBV3-2; size: NA; J: TRBJ1-5; CDR3: CASSQGYTGPTRFSNQPQHF; DNA: TGTGCCAGCAGCCAAGGGTACACAGGACCCACTCGTTTTAGCAATCAGCCCCAGCATTTT
D: NA; V: TRBV5-4; size: NA; J: TRBJ2-7; CDR3: CASSLEAGADEQYF; DNA: TGTGCCAGCAGCTTGGAGGCAGGGGCGGACGAGCAGTACTTC
D: NA; V: TRBV7-9; size: NA; J: TRBJ2-1; CDR3: CASSSQNEQFF; DNA: TGTGCCAGCAGCTCGCAAAATGAGCAGTTCTTC
D: TRBD2; V: TRBV4-3; size: NA; J: TRBJ2-3; CDR3: CASSQETSGDTDTQYF; DNA: TGCGCCAGCAGCCAAGAGACTAGCGGGGACACAGATACGCAGTATTTT
D: NA; V: TRBV5-6; size: NA; J: TRBJ2-5; CDR3: CASTRGLASRTQYF; DNA: TGTGCCAGCACCCGAGGACTCGCAAGCAGGACCCAGTACTTC
D: NA; V: TRBV5-8; size: NA; J: TRBJ1-5; CDR3: CASSLQGTSNQPQHF; DNA: TGTGCCAGCAGCTTACAGGGCACTAGCAATCAGCCCCAGCATTTT
D: NA; V: TRBV16; size: NA; J: TRBJ1-4; CDR3: CASSQSVEKLFF; DNA: TGTGCCAGCAGCCAATCGGTTGAAAAACTGTTTTTT
D: TRBD1; V: TRBV28; size: NA; J: TRBJ2-1; CDR3: CASSLGQGANEQFF; DNA: TGTGCCAGCAGTCTGGGACAGGGGGCTAATGAGCAGTTCTTC
D: NA; V: TRBV28; size: NA; J: TRBJ1-4; CDR3: CASSLRVGNEKLFF; DNA: TGTGCCAGCAGTTTAAGGGTGGGTAATGAAAAACTGTTTTTT
D: TRBD1; V: TRBV11-1; size: NA; J: TRBJ2-2; CDR3: CASSFDRAGGELFF; DNA: TGTGCCAGCAGCTTTGACAGGGCGGGCGGGGAGCTGTTTTTT
D: NA; V: TRBV5-6; size: NA; J: TRBJ1-2; CDR3: CASSLAGRGYYGYTF; DNA: TGTGCCAGCAGCTTGGCCGGGCGAGGCTACTATGGCTACACCTTC
D: NA; V: TRBV2; size: NA; J: TRBJ2-1; CDR3: CASSGVGDNEQFF; DNA: TGTGCCAGCTCTGGGGTGGGGGACAATGAGCAGTTCTTC
D: TRBD1; V: TRBV6-5; size: NA; J: TRBJ2-7; CDR3: CASRPGQGSYEQYF; DNA: TGTGCCAGCAGGCCGGGACAGGGCTCCTACGAGCAGTACTTC
D: NA; V: TRBV6-5; size: few; J: TRBJ1-2; CDR3: CASSPGSFMDYGYTF; DNA: TGTGCCAGCAGTCCAGGTAGTTTTATGGACTATGGCTACACCTTC
D: TRBD1; V: TRBV27; size: NA; J: TRBJ2-1; CDR3: CASRDRANEQFF; DNA: TGTGCCAGCAGGGACAGGGCCAATGAGCAGTTCTTC
D: TRBD1; V: TRBV6-2/TRBV6-3; size: NA; J: TRBJ1-1; CDR3: CASSDPTGQGIEAFF; DNA: TGTGCCAGCAGTGACCCGACGGGACAGGGGATTGAAGCTTTCTTT
D: TRBD2; V: TRBV7-7; size: NA; J: TRBJ2-3; CDR3: CASSSRRTSPELAGGRTDTQYF; DNA: TGTGCTAGCAGCTCTCGGCGGACGTCGCCCGAACTAGCGGGGGGCAGGACAGATACGCAGTATTTT